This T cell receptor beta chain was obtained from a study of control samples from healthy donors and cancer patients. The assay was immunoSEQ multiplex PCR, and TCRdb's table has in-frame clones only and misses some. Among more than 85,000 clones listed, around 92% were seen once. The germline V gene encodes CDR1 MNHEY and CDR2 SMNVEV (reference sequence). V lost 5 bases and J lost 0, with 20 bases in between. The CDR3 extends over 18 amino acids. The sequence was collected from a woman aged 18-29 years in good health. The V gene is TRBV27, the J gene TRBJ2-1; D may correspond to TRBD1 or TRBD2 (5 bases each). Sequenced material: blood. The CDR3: CASSLGYAGTSSYNEQFF. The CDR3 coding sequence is TGTGCCAGCAGTCTGGGATACGCAGGGACCAGCTCCTACAATGAGCAGTTCTTC.